This T cell receptor (beta chain) comes out of a study of cytomegalovirus exposure and HLA in healthy donors. Whole-study findings and limits: Per a later analysis, roughly 17,000 TCR beta sequences showed association with HLA alleles at 0.05 false discovery rate.

V lost 3 bases, J lost 6 bases, and 15 bases stayed unmatched. The length of the CDR3 is 16 residues. CDR1 SGHDT and CDR2 YYEEEE come from the germline V gene. Primers for the PCR totalled 60 Vbeta and 13 Jbeta. Assay used: immunoSEQ multiplex PCR; TCRdb lists only in-frame clones, some missing. The sample shows roughly 190,000 clones, 75% to 85% of them seen only once. Notes on this clone: The target antigen is unknown.

V is TRBV5-6 and J is TRBJ2-7, with 7 bases matching TRBD1. The receptor comes from a woman aged 25-40 years in good health and CMV-seropositive. Sequencing input: PBMCs. This CDR3 is CASSSYSWLDRREQYF. The CDR3, as DNA: TGTGCCAGCAGCTCCTACTCCTGGCTGGACAGGCGCGAGCAGTACTTC. Full variable domain (remainder filled in from reference TRBV5-6 and TRBJ2-7): DAGVTQSPTHLIKTRGQQVTLRCSPKSGHDTVSWYQQALGQGPQFIFQYYEEEERQRGNFPDRFSGHQFPNYSSELNVNALLLGDSALYLCASSSYSWLDRREQYFGPGTRLTVT.